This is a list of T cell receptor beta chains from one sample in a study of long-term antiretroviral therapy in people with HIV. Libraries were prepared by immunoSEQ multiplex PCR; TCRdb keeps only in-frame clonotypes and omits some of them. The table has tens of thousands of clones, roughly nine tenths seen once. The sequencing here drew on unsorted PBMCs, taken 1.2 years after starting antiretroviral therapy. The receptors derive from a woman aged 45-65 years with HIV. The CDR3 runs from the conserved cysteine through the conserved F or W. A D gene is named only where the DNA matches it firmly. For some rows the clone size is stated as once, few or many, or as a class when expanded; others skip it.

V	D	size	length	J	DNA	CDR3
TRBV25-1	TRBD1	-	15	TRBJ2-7	TGTGCCAGCAGTCCTTCCGGGACAGGGAACTACGAGCAGTACTTC	CASSPSGTGNYEQYF
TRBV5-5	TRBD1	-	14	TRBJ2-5	TGTGCCAGCAGCTCGCCGGACAGGAAAGAGACCCAGTACTTC	CASSSPDRKETQYF
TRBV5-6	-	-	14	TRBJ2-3	TGTGCCAGCAGTCGCTGGAGCAATACGGATACGCAGTATTTT	CASSRWSNTDTQYF
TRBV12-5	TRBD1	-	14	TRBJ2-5	TGTGCTAGTGGTTTAGGACAGGGCCAAGAGACCCAGTACTTC	CASGLGQGQETQYF
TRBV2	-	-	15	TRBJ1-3	TGTGCCAGCAGTCCCGACAGACTCTCTGGAAACACCATATATTTT	CASSPDRLSGNTIYF
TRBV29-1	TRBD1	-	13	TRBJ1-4	TGCAGCATAGGACAGGGGGCTAGTGAAAAACTGTTTTTT	CSIGQGASEKLFF
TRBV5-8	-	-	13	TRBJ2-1	TGTGCCAGCAACTTCGGGGGAAACAATGAGCAGTTCTTC	CASNFGGNNEQFF
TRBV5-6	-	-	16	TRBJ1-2	TGTGCCAGCAGCTTGGCCCCGGGATCCCCAGACTATGGCTACACCTTC	CASSLAPGSPDYGYTF
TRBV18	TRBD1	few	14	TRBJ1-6	TGTGCCAGCTCACCTGGACAGGGTAATTCACCCCTCCACTTT	CASSPGQGNSPLHF
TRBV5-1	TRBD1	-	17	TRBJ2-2	TGCGCCAGCAGCTTGGAGGGGCAGGGGGTCGGAACCGGGGAGCTGTTTTTT	CASSLEGQGVGTGELFF
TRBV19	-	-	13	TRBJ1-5	TGTGCCAGTAGCCCCGCCCGGAATCAGCCCCAGCATTTT	CASSPARNQPQHF
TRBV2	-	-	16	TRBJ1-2	TGTGCCAGCAGTGAAGCGCTTCGGAAAGCCAACTATGGCTACACCTTC	CASSEALRKANYGYTF
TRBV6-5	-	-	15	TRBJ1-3	TGTGCCAGCAGTTACTCCGTCGTCTCTGGAAACACCATATATTTT	CASSYSVVSGNTIYF
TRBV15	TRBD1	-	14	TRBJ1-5	TGTGCCACCAACCCAAGGACAGGGCATCAGCCCCAGCATTTT	CATNPRTGHQPQHF
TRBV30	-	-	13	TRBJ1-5	TGTGCCTGGAGCCTACAGGAGGGGCAGCCCCAGCATTTT	CAWSLQEGQPQHF
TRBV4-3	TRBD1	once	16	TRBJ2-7	TGCGCCAGCAGCCAACACCGGGACAGCGGCTCCTACGAGCAGTACTTC	CASSQHRDSGSYEQYF
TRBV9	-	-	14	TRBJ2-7	TGTGCCAGCAGCGTAGAGGGACAATATTACGAGCAGTACTTC	CASSVEGQYYEQYF
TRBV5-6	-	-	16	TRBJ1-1	TGTGCCAGCAGCCACCCTCGTGGGAGGCTGAACACTGAAGCTTTCTTT	CASSHPRGRLNTEAFF
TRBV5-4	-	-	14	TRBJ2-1	TGTGCCAGCACCTTGACCCCGTTTGGAAATGAGCAGTTCTTC	CASTLTPFGNEQFF
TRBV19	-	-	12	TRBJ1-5	TGTGCCAGTACGAGGGACTATCAGCCCCAGCATTTT	CASTRDYQPQHF
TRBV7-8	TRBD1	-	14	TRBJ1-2	TGTGCCAGCAGCTTAGGGACAGGGCCCTATGGCTACACCTTC	CASSLGTGPYGYTF
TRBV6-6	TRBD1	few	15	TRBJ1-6	TGTGCCAGCAGTTCCGGACAGGGGCAGGAATCACCCCTCCACTTT	CASSSGQGQESPLHF
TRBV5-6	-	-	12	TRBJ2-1	TGTGCCAGCAGCTTGGAGGGGGGGAGAAAGTTCTTC	CASSLEGGRKFF
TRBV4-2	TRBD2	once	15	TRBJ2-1	TGTGCCAGCAGCCAAGAACGGGGGGGCGTCTATGAGCAGTTCTTC	CASSQERGGVYEQFF
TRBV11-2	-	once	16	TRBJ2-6	TGTGCCAGCAGCTTAGGGATGGTAGCTGGGGCCAACGTCCTGACTTTC	CASSLGMVAGANVLTF
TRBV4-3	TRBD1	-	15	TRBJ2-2	TGCGCCAGCAGCCCCGGGACAGGGGGCACCGGGGAGCTGTTTTTT	CASSPGTGGTGELFF
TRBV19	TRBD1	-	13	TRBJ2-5	TGTGCCAGTAGTCCGACAGGGGACGAGACCCAGTACTTC	CASSPTGDETQYF
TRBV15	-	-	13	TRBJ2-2	TGTGCCACCAGCAAACCGAACACCGGGGAGCTGTTTTTT	CATSKPNTGELFF
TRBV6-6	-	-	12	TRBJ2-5	TGTGCCACCAGACGGGGGCTGGAGACCCAGTACTTC	CATRRGLETQYF
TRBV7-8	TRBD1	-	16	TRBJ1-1	TGTGCCAGCAGCTTATTAGGGGCAGGACAGGGGACTGAAGCTTTCTTT	CASSLLGAGQGTEAFF
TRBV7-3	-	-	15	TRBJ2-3	TGTGCCAGCAGAAAAACGGGGGTCCACACAGATACGCAGTATTTT	CASRKTGVHTDTQYF
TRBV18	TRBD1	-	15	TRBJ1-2	TGTGCCAGCTCACCCGGGACAGGCGTTAACTATGGCTACACCTTC	CASSPGTGVNYGYTF
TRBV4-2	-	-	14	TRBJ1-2	TGTGCCAGCAGCCAAGAGTTCGATTTATATGGCTACACCTTC	CASSQEFDLYGYTF
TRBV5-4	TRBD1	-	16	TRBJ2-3	TGTGCCAGCAGCAACACGGACAGGGCGAGCACAGATACGCAGTATTTT	CASSNTDRASTDTQYF
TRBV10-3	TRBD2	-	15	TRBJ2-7	TGTGCCATCAGTGAGTCGGGTAGCGGGGGATACGAGCAGTACTTC	CAISESGSGGYEQYF
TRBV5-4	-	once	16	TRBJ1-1	TGTGCCAGCAGCTTGAGGGGGGTAGGGTCGGGCACTGAAGCTTTCTTT	CASSLRGVGSGTEAFF
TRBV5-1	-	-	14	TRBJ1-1	TGCGCCAGCAGCTTGGAAGGGGCTTTCACTGAAGCTTTCTTT	CASSLEGAFTEAFF
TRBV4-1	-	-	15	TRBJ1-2	TGCGCCAGCAGCCAAGGCACAAGGGTCCTAGACGGCTACACCTTC	CASSQGTRVLDGYTF
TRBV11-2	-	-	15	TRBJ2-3	TGTGCCAGCAGCCCAGCCGGGGTGACCACAGATACGCAGTATTTT	CASSPAGVTTDTQYF
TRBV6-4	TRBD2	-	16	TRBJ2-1	TGTGCCAGCACTTCCTATGCGGGGGGGGGCTCCAATGAGCAGTTCTTC	CASTSYAGGGSNEQFF
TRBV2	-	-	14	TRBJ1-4	TGTGCCAGCAGGTCGGGACGGCTAACGGAAAAACTGTTTTTT	CASRSGRLTEKLFF
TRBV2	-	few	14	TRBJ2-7	TGTGCCAGCAGTGGGGGCTCCCGCGCCTACGAGCAGTACTTC	CASSGGSRAYEQYF
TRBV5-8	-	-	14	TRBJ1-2	TGTGCCAGCAGTAAGAGGGGAAAGGCCTATGGCTACACCTTC	CASSKRGKAYGYTF
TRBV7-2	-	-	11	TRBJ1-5	TGTGCCAGCAGCTCCCCCGGGCCCCAGCATTTT	CASSSPGPQHF
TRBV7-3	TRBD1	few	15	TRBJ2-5	TGTGCCAGCAGTCAGACAGGGGTCGGCCAAGAGACCCAGTACTTC	CASSQTGVGQETQYF
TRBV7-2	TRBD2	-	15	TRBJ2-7	TGTGCCAGCAGCCCCTTCCGTGGGGGGGCCTACGAGCAGTACTTC	CASSPFRGGAYEQYF
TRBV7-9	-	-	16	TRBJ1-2	TGTGCCAGCAGCCCCAGACACCCAGAAATGAGCTATGGCTACACCTTC	CASSPRHPEMSYGYTF
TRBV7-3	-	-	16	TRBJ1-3	TGTGCCAGCAGCTTAAGGGGGGACATCTCGGGAAACACCATATATTTT	CASSLRGDISGNTIYF
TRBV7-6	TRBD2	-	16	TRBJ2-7	TGTGCCAGCAGCTTAGCTGCTAGCGGGGGCTCGTACGAGCAGTACTTC	CASSLAASGGSYEQYF
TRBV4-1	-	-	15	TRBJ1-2	TGCGCCAGCAGCCAAGGCGACAGTTTTAACTATGGCTACACCTTC	CASSQGDSFNYGYTF
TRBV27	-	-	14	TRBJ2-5	TGTGCCAGCAGTCCCTACCAGTACCAAGAGACCCAGTACTTC	CASSPYQYQETQYF
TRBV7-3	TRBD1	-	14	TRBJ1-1	TGTGCCAGCAGCCTTACCCCGGACAGGTATGAAGCTTTCTTT	CASSLTPDRYEAFF
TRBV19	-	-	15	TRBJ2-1	TGTGCCAGTAGTGAGGGAGGAAGAGACTACAATGAGCAGTTCTTC	CASSEGGRDYNEQFF
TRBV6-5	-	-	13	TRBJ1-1	TGTGCCAGCAGTTACGCTACAGGGACTGAAGCTTTCTTT	CASSYATGTEAFF
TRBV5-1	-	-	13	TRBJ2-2	TGCGCCAGCAGCCCCTTCGGTACCGGGGAGCTGTTTTTT	CASSPFGTGELFF
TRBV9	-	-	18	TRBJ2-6	TGTGCCAGCAGCGTGGAGGGACGCCAGGCGAGCGGGGCCAACGTCCTGACTTTC	CASSVEGRQASGANVLTF
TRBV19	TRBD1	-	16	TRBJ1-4	TGTGCCAGTAGTAACCAACAGGGGCTTCCTAATGAAAAACTGTTTTTT	CASSNQQGLPNEKLFF